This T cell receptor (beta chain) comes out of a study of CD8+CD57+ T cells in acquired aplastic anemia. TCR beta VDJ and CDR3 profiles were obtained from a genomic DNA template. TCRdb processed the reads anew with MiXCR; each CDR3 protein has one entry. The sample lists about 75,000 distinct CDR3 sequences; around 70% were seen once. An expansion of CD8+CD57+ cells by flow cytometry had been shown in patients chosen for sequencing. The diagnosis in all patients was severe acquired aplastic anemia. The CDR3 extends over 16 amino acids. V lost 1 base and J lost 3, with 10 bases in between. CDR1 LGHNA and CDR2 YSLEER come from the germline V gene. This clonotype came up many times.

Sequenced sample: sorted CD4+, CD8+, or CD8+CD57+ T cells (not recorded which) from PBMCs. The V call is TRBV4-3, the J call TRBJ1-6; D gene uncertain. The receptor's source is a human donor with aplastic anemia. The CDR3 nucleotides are TGCGCCAGCAGCCAAGGGCCGAAGGTCTATAATTCACCCCTCCACTTT. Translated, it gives CASSQGPKVYNSPLHF.